Many counts were recorded for the clone carrying this TCR beta chain. The antigen is undetermined. This sample stems from a study of regulatory T cells in long-lasting Graves disease. As to time point: newly diagnosed GD, antithyroid drugs for less than 3 months. There was RNA extracted from PBMCs, and the TCR library was made from it. The V gene lost 1 base and the J gene lost 1 base, with 16 bases spanning the gap. The CDR3 extends over 17 amino acids. CDR1 is SEHNR, CDR2 FQNEAQ, per germline (reference sequence). Arm-PCR of CDR3 regions with iRepertoire HTBI primers generated TCR beta libraries. From the multiplex PCR reads, TCRdb called clonotypes with MiXCR, one entry per CDR3 protein. The sample has over 300,000 distinct CDR3 sequences; around a sixth are singletons. The study, taken as a whole, reports: Having only a small sample size may have limited accuracy.

The J gene is TRBJ1-1, the V gene TRBV7-9; D not certain. Sequences were derived from peripheral blood mononuclear cells (PBMCs), sampled at new diagnosis, from a patient treated with antithyroid drugs. This sequence was found in a female donor with Graves disease. The CDR3 region is CASSLVAPGLENTEAFF. CDR3 coding DNA: TGTGCCAGCAGCTTAGTGGCACCTGGCCTGGAGAACACTGAAGCTTTCTTT.